The following is a TCR beta chain sequence with its context. This specimen comes from a study of blood T cells in healthy people across ages. Through a sample-barcoded 5' primer and a J-beta primer mix, a second PCR was run for roughly 6 to 11 cycles. Each CDR3 protein gets one entry after TCRdb re-called the 5' RACE reads with MiXCR. This table has about 1.8 million distinct CDR3 sequences, about 50% appearing once. J was trimmed by 4 bases and V by 1 base; bases with no gene match: 10. CDR3 length: 18 residues. Germline V gene data show CDR1 as SGHTA and CDR2 as FQGNSA. The receptor's source is a woman between 40 and 50 years old in good health. This rearrangement joins TRBV7-2 to TRBJ2-3; the match to TRBD2 covers 11 bases. The sequenced material came from blood. CDR3 DNA sequence: TGTGCCAGCAGCTTAGTTAGCGGGGGGGCAGGTGTCGCAGATACGCAGTATTTT. Protein product: CASSLVSGGAGVADTQYF.